This TCR beta chain was sequenced during a study of cytomegalovirus exposure and HLA in healthy donors. Turning to the study itself: An early release of data contained approximately 80 million unique TCRs, which came from HLA-typed donors. Study outcomes and limitations: A later examination showed that TCR association rates differed by HLA locus, with DRB1 most and HLA-C fewest.

Points on this clone: Its antigen is not known.

The germline gives CDR1 GTSNPN, CDR2 SVGIG (reference sequence). This CDR3 is 13 amino acids long. V lost 3 bases and J lost 3, with 11 bases in between. Primers: 60 Vbeta forward and 13 Jbeta reverse. Sequenced by immunoSEQ multiplex PCR; TCRdb stores in-frame clones only, minus some. Among about 140,000 clones, more than 60% were seen once, and the ten largest hold 8.8%. Sequencing was performed on PBMCs. This TCR was sampled from a woman in her forties or fifties in good health and CMV-seropositive. The chain joins TRBV30 to TRBJ1-1; D not certain. The CDR3 loop is CAWRAIGDTEAFF. The DNA for the CDR3 is TGTGCCTGGAGGGCCATCGGGGACACTGAAGCTTTCTTT.